This T cell receptor (beta chain) was profiled in a study of shared clonotypes between healthy human individuals. Whole-study context: Three CD4 naive, three CD4 memory, two CD8 naive and one CD8 memory plate were used per donor.

The donor population consisted of healthy HIV-negative adults with no recent acute infections or vaccinations. TCRdb keeps only in-frame clones here, not all; method: immunoSEQ multiplex PCR. The sample has about 1.5 million clones; 96% are singletons. CDR1 and CDR2 from the germline V gene are MNHNS and SASEGT. The V and J ends lost 5 bases and 7 bases respectively, with 18 bases between them. The CDR3 covers 15 residues. The receptor was isolated from a man aged 30 to 39 in good health. The V and J genes are TRBV6-1 and TRBJ2-1; D is unresolved. The specimen was naive CD4+ T cells sorted from blood. Stated subset: CD45RA+ positively selected. The CDR3 DNA sequence: TGTGCCAGCAGTATCAGCCTGGGCAGCCAGAATGAGCAGTTCTTC. It codes for CASSISLGSQNEQFF.